Included here is one TCR beta chain sequence, with context. CDR1 is GTSNPN, CDR2 SVGIG, per germline (reference sequence). This CDR3 comprises 13 residues. This entry comes from a study of cytomegalovirus exposure and HLA in healthy donors. The PCR used 60 Vbeta and 13 Jbeta primers. Some clones are missing from TCRdb's copy, which holds only in-frame ones; the method was immunoSEQ multiplex PCR. This table has approximately 290,000 clones, under 90% appearing once. This receptor was taken from a girl aged 2-10 years in good health and CMV-seronegative. The material sequenced was PBMCs. The rearrangement joins TRBV30 to TRBJ1-6; D possibly corresponds to TRBD1 (6 bases). This chain's CDR3 is CALSQGYNSPLHF. The DNA for the CDR3 is TGTGCGTTATCACAGGGCTATAATTCACCCCTCCACTTT.